This T cell receptor (beta chain) was sequenced during a study of CD8 T cells in ankylosing spondylitis. The CDR3 runs to 13 residues. The germline CDR1 and CDR2 sequences are DFQATT and SNEGSKA (reference sequence). V lost 1 base to trimming and J lost 5 bases, with 11 bases between them. This clonotype was counted at least ten times. Quantitative 5'-RACE was performed with molecular barcodes, and it yielded the TCR beta libraries. A single record per CDR3 protein comes from TCRdb applying MiXCR to the 5' RACE reads. This table has 150,000 to 200,000 distinct CDR3 sequences, 10% to 15% appearing once.

The chain is built from TRBV20-1 and TRBJ2-5; D is possibly TRBD2 (6 bases). The source of this sequence is a female donor with ankylosing spondylitis or in good health (not recorded which). The sequencing sample was made of blood, either unsorted or a sorted T cell fraction (not recorded which). The chain's CDR3 is CSARVGGLETQYF. The CDR3 bases are TGCAGTGCTAGAGTCGGAGGGTTGGAGACCCAGTACTTC.